This TCR beta chain was observed in a study of radiation and T cells in renal cell carcinoma. Study-level points and caveats: Baseline intratumoral clonotype presence is unknown without pretreatment biopsies.

Notes on this clone: Its matching antigen is unknown.

Time point indicated: blood 4 weeks post-SBRT, at nephrectomy. Specified treatment: 15 Gy SBRT to primary tumor, nephrectomy 4 weeks later. Radiation-treated patients gave blood at baseline, week 2 and week 4. This renal cell carcinoma was of the clear cell type. Germline CDR1 and CDR2: LNHDA and SQIVND (reference sequence). With 4 bases removed from V and 3 bases from J, the gap between germline ends came to 13 bases. The CDR3 is 15 amino acids. This table comes from immunoSEQ multiplex PCR, and its TCRdb copy is limited to in-frame clones, with some not included. The sample holds 80,000 or so clones; about 89% are singletons and the top ten take around 6%.

This receptor was taken from a woman aged 70-85 years with renal cell carcinoma. Sequencing was performed on blood, taken from a patient whose treatment included radiotherapy and nephrectomy. The chain links TRBV19 to TRBJ1-3; possibly TRBD1 for D (5 bases). CDR3 in DNA: TGTGCCAGTAGTAAAAGACAGCCACTTGGAAACACCATATATTTT. Translation: CASSKRQPLGNTIYF.